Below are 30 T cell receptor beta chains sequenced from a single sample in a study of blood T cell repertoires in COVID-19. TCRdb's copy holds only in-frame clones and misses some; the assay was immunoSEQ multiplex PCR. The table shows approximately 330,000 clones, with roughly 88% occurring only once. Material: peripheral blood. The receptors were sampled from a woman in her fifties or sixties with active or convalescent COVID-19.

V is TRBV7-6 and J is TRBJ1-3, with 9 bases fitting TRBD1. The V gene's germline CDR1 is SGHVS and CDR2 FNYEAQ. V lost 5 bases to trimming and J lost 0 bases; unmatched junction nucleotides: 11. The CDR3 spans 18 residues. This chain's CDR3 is CASSLGQGRHASGNTIYF. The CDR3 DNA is TGTGCCAGCAGCCTCGGACAGGGGCGCCATGCCTCTGGAAACACCATATATTTT.

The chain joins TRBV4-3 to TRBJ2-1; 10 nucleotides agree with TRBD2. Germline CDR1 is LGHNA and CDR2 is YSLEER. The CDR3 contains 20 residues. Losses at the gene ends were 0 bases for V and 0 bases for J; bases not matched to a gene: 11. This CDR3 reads CASSQDALAGPSTSYNEQFF. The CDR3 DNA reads TGCGCCAGCAGCCAAGATGCACTAGCGGGGCCCTCTACCTCCTACAATGAGCAGTTCTTC.

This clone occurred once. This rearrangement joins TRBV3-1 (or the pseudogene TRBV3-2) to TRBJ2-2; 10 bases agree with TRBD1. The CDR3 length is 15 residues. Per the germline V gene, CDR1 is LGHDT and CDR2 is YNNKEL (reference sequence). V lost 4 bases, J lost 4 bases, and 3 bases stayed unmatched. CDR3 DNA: TGTGCCAGCAGCCTGGGGACAGGGGTCACCGGGGAGCTGTTTTTT. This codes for CASSLGTGVTGELFF.

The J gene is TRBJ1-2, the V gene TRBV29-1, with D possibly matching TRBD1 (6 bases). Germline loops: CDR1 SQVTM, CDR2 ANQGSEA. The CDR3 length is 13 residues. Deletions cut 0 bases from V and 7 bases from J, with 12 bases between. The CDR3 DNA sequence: TGCAGCGTTGAAGATCCCGGACAGCTTGGCTACACCTTC. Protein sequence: CSVEDPGQLGYTF.

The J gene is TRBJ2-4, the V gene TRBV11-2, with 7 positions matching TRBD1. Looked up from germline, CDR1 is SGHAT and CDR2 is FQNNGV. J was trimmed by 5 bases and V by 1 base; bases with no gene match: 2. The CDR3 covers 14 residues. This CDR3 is CASSLGGGENIQYF. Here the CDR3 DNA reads TGTGCCAGCAGCTTAGGAGGGGGCGAAAACATTCAGTACTTC.

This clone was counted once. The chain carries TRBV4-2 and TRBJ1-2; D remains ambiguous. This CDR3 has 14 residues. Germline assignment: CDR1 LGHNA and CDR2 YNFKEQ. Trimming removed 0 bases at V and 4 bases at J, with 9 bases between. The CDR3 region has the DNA TGTGCCAGCAGCCAAGATCCCACAGCCTATGGCTACACCTTC. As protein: CASSQDPTAYGYTF.

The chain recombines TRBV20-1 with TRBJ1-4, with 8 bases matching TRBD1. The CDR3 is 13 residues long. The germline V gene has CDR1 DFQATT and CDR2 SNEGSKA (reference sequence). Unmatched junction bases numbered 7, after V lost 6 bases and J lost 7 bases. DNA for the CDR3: TGCAGTGCCAGTCCAGGGGGCGGTGAAAAACTGTTTTTT. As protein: CSASPGGGEKLFF.

In DNA, the CDR3 is TGTGCCAGCTCCCGAGGACTAGCTTCGGTCTACGAGCAGTACTTC. Protein product: CASSRGLASVYEQYF. The chain is built from TRBV18 and TRBJ2-7; 8 bases are shared with TRBD2. Germline trimming cut 6 bases from V and 3 bases from J; bases unmatched to any gene: 10. The length of the CDR3 is 15 residues. In germline, CDR1 is KGHSH, CDR2 LQKENI. Full variable domain (remainder filled in from reference TRBV18 and TRBJ2-7): NAGVMQNPRHLVRRRGQEARLRCSPMKGHSHVYWYRQLPEEGLKFMVYLQKENIIDESGMPKERFSAEFPKEGPSILRIQQVVRGDSAAYFCASSRGLASVYEQYFGPGTRLTVT.

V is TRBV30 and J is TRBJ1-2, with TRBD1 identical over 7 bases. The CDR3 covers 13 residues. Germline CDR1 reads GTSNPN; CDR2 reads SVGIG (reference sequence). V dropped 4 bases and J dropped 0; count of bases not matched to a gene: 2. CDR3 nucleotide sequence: TGTGCCTGGAAGACAGGGTCTAACTATGGCTACACCTTC. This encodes CAWKTGSNYGYTF.

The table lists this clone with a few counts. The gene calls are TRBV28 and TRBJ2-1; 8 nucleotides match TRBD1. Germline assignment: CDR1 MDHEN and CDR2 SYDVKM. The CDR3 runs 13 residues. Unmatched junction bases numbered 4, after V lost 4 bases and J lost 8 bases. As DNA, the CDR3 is TGTGCCAGCAGTTCCGTACAGGGGGATGAGCAGTTCTTC. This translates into CASSSVQGDEQFF.

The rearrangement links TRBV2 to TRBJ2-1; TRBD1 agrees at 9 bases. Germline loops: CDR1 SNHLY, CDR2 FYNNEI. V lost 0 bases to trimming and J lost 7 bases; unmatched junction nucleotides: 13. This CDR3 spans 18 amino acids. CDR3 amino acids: CASSEALPTGTGWNEQFF. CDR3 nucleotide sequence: TGTGCCAGCAGTGAAGCCCTTCCGACCGGGACAGGGTGGAATGAGCAGTTCTTC.

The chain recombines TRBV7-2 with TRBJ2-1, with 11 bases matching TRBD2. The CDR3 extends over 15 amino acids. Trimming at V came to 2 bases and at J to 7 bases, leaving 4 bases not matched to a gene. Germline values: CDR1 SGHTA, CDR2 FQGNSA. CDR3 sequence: CASSLIAGGGNEQFF. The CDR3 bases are TGTGCCAGCAGCTTAATAGCGGGAGGGGGAAATGAGCAGTTCTTC.

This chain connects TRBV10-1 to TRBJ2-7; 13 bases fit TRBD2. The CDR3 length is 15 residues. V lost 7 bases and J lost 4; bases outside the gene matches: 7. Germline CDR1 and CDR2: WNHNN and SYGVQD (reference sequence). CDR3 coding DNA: TGCGCCAGCACTACGACTAGCGGGAGGTCTTACGAGCAGTACTTC. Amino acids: CASTTTSGRSYEQYF.

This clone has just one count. For the CDR3, the DNA is TGTGCCAGCAGTTCCGGACAGCGCACAGATACGCAGTATTTT. It specifies CASSSGQRTDTQYF. The V call is TRBV6-6, the J call TRBJ2-3, with D perhaps matching TRBD1 (6 bases). Germline V CDR1 and CDR2: MNHNY, SVGAGI (reference sequence). The ends were cut back, 4 bases at V and 1 base at J, with 9 bases in the middle. This CDR3 comprises 14 residues.

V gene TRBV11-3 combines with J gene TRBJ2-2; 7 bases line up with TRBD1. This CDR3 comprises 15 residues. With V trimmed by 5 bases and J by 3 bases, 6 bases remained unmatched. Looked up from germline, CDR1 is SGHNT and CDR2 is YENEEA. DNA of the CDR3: TGTGCCAGCAGCCCACGGGACAGTTACACCGGGGAGCTGTTTTTT. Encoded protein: CASSPRDSYTGELFF. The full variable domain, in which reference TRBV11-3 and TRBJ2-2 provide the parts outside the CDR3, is EAGVVQSPRYKIIEKKQPVAFWCNPISGHNTLYWYLQNLGQGPELLIRYENEEAVDDSQLPKDRFSAERLKGVDSTLKIQPAELGDSAVYLCASSPRDSYTGELFFGEGSRLTVL.

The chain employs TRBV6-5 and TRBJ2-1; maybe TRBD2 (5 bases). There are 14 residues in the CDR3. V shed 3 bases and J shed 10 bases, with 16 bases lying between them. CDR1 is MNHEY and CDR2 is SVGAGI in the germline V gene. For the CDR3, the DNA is TGTGCCAGCAGTTATACTAGTATGGGATACGAGCAGTTCTTC. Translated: CASSYTSMGYEQFF.

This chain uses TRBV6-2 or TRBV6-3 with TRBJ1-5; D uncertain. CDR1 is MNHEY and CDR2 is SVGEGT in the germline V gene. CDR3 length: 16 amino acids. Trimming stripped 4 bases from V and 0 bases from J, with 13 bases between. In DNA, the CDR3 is TGTGCCAGCAGTTCCCTCACGTCCTATAGCAATCAGCCCCAGCATTTT. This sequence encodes CASSSLTSYSNQPQHF.

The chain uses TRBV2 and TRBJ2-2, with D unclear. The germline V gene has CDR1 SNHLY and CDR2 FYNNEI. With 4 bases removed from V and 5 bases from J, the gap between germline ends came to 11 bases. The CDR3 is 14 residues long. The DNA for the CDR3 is TGTGCCAGCAGTGTTGGGCCCGAGACCGGGGAGCTGTTTTTT. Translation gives CASSVGPETGELFF.

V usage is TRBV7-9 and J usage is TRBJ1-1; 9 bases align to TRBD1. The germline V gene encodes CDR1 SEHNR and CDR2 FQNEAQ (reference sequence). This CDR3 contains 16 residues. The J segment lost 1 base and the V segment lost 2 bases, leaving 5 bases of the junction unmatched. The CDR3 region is CASSLSGTGKNTEAFF. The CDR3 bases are TGTGCCAGCAGCTTATCCGGGACAGGGAAGAACACTGAAGCTTTCTTT.

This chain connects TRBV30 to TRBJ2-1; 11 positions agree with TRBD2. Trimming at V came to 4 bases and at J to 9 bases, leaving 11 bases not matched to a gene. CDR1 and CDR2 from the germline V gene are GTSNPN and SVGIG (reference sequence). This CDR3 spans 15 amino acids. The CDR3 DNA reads TGTGCCTGGACGGGGGTTAGCGGGAGGGCTCGTGAGCAGTTCTTC. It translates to CAWTGVSGRAREQFF.

The CDR3 nucleotides read TGTGCCAGCGCCCTCTCCGGCTCCTATAATTCACCCCTCCACTTT. Translating gives CASALSGSYNSPLHF. J is TRBJ1-6 and V is TRBV19; D remains ambiguous. CDR1 and CDR2 (germline): LNHDA, SQIVND (reference sequence). This CDR3 is built from 15 residues. V was clipped by 9 bases and J by 0 bases, with 12 bases between them.

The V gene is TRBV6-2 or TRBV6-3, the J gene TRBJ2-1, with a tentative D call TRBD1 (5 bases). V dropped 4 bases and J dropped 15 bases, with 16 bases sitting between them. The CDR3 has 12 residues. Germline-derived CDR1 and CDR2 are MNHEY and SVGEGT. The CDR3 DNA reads TGTGCCAGCAGTTCCTATAGGGGCTCGGGGTTCTTC. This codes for CASSSYRGSGFF.

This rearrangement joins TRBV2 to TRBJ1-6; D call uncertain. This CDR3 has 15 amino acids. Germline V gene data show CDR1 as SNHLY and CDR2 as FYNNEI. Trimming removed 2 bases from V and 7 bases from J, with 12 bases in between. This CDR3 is CASSESEKWNSPLHF. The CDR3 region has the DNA TGTGCCAGCAGTGAATCCGAGAAGTGGAATTCACCCCTCCACTTT. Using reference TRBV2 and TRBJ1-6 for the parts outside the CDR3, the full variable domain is EPEVTQTPSHQVTQMGQEVILRCVPISNHLYFYWYRQILGQKVEFLVSFYNNEISEKSEIFDDQFSVERPDGSNFTLKIRSTKLEDSAMYFCASSESEKWNSPLHFGNGTRLTVT.

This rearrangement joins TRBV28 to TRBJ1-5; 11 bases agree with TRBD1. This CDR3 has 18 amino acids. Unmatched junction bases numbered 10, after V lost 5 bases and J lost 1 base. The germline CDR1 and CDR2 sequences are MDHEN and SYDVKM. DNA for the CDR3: TGTGCCAGCAGTCTATCCGGGACAGGGGGATGGAGCAATCAGCCCCAGCATTTT. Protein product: CASSLSGTGGWSNQPQHF.

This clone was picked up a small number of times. The CDR3 DNA reads as TGTGCCAGCACCCCGGGACAGGGCGGCTACGAGCAGTACTTC. This sequence encodes CASTPGQGGYEQYF. The chain combines TRBV18 with TRBJ2-7; the match to TRBD1 covers 9 bases. Losses at the gene ends were 8 bases for V and 3 bases for J; bases not matched to a gene: 8. The CDR3 runs 14 residues. CDR1 and CDR2 (germline): KGHSH, LQKENI.

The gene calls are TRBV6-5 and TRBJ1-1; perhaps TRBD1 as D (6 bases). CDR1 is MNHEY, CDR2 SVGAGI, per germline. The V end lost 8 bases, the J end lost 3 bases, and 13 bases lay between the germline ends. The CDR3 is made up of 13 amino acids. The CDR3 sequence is CASYRDGHTEAFF. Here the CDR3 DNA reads TGTGCCAGCTACAGGGATGGTCACACTGAAGCTTTCTTT.

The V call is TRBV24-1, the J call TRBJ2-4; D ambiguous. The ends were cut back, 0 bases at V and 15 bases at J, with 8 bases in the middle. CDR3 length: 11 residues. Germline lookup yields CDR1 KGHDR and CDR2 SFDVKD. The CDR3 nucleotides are TGTGCCACCAGTGATTTGGCCAAGCTGTACTTC. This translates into CATSDLAKLYF.

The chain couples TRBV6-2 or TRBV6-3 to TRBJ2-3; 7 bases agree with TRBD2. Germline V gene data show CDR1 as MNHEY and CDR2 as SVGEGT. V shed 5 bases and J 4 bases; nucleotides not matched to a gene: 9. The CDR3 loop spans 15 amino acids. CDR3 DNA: TGTGCCAGCAGTGTCGGGAGCGGGGAGTCAGATACGCAGTATTTT. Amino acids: CASSVGSGESDTQYF.

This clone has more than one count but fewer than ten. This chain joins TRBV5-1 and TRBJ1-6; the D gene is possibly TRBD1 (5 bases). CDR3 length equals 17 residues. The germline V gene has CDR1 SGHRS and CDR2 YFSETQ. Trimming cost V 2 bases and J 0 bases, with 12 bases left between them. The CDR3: CASSFKIQDSYNSPLHF. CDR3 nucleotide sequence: TGCGCCAGCAGCTTTAAGATACAGGACTCCTATAATTCACCCCTCCACTTT. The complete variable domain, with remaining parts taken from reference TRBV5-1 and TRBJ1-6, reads KAGVTQTPRYLIKTRGQQVTLSCSPISGHRSVSWYQQTPGQGLQFLFEYFSETQRNKGNFPGRFSGRQFSNSRSEMNVSTLELGDSALYLCASSFKIQDSYNSPLHFGNGTRLTVT.

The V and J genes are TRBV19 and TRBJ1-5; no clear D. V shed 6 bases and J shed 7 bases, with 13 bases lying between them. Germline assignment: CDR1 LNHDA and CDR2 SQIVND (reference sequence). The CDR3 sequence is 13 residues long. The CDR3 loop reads CASRPLAGQPQHF. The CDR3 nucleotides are TGTGCCAGTAGACCATTAGCGGGGCAGCCCCAGCATTTT. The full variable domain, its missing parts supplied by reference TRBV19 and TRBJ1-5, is DGGITQSPKYLFRKEGQNVTLSCEQNLNHDAMYWYRQDPGQGLRLIYYSQIVNDFQKGDIAEGYSVSREKKESFPLTVTSAQKNPTAFYLCASRPLAGQPQHFGDGTRLSIL.